This TCR beta chain emerged from a study of blood T cell repertoires in COVID-19. Turning to the study itself: Samples representing acute and convalescent COVID-19 were sourced from the United States, Italy and Spain.

This CDR3 is 15 amino acids long. Germline CDR1 and CDR2: SNHLY and FYNNEI. Trimming cost V 5 bases and J 2 bases, with 13 bases left between them. Original handling: Using reference gene primer amplification, nucleated cell counts were estimated. Data came from immunoSEQ multiplex PCR; TCRdb stores just in-frame clones and leaves some out. V, J and clone size are those of that table, while D and trimming were read from the DNA. This sample has 70,000 to 75,000 clones, with roughly 80% found just once. The count of this clone is one. The chain carries TRBV2 and TRBJ1-5; no clear D gene. The TCR comes from an elderly woman with active or convalescent COVID-19. Sequenced: peripheral blood. The CDR3 here is CASSKSSGGNQPQHF. The CDR3 bases are TGTGCCAGCAGTAAGTCCTCCGGTGGCAATCAGCCCCAGCATTTT. The full variable domain, in which reference TRBV2 and TRBJ1-5 provide the parts outside the CDR3, is EPEVTQTPSHQVTQMGQEVILRCVPISNHLYFYWYRQILGQKVEFLVSFYNNEISEKSEIFDDQFSVERPDGSNFTLKIRSTKLEDSAMYFCASSKSSGGNQPQHFGDGTRLSIL.